This T cell receptor beta chain was identified during a study of T-cell reconstitution after alpha-beta-depleted transplantation in children (dated by TCRdb to about 2016). Study-level background: Using TCR repertoire profiling, the study quantitatively followed how T-cell immune reconstitution unfolded in children after TCRalphabeta/CD19-depleted allogeneic hematopoietic cell transplantation.

Libraries were built with PCR. This sample was sequenced with an Illumina HiSeq 2500. TCR library preparation used molecular barcoding, with unique molecular identifiers applied to normalize quantification of the TCRbeta repertoire. The public reads were reanalyzed by TCRdb: fastp trimming at Q25, MiXCR alignment, in-frame beta chains only. Duplicate CDR3 protein sequences are folded into a single record with the most common DNA and genes. Within this sample are hundreds of thousands of distinct CDR3 sequences, with over 10% of them counted one time only. The biggest ten clones account for 2% to 2.5% of the sample. The label giving this sample's treatment or condition can be read as: allogeneic hematopoietic cell transplantation with graft depleted of TCRalphabeta T cells and CD19 B cells. Transplant recipients were children who received TCRalphabeta/CD19-depleted allogeneic hematopoietic cell grafts.

Many counts were recorded for this clonotype. It has no known antigen specificity. Qualities for individual bases were not recorded, and no much larger clone is one base off. Broader findings and caveats from the paper: In some patients, the high TCRbeta diversity seen at day 60 was put down to recipient T cells and intrathymic progenitors that had survived conditioning. The frequencies of hyperexpanded clones fell over the following months, and after one year, T-cell counts and TCRbeta diversity were mostly attributed to newly produced T cells. About two months after transplant, the apparently early recovery of alphabetaT-cell counts reportedly depended on just several hundred clones that had expanded rapidly and came from non-depleted graft cells.

This TCR was recovered from a male patient between 10 and 17 years old who had a stem cell transplant for acute myeloid leukemia, so the T cells may come from the graft donor. Source: PBMCs, mostly from graft donor cells, taken 360 days after TCRalphabeta/CD19-depleted stem cell transplant.

The DNA sequence is as follows: TGCAGCGTTGAAGGACAGGGAAGATACGAGCAGTACTTC. It is translated as CSVEGQGRYEQYF. Rearrangement joined TRBV29-1 to TRBJ2-7; TRBD1 aligns with 7 central bases. From the cysteine up to the phenylalanine, the CDR3 has a length of 13 residues. This entry keeps only the CDR3 DNA: 39 bases, framed from base 1. CDR1 and CDR2 are read off the germline V gene as SQVTM and ANQGSEA. V is cut back by 1 base and J by 4 bases, with 4 bases in the junction unmatched.